This T cell receptor beta chain stems from a study of cytomegalovirus exposure and HLA in healthy donors. This clone was seen more than once but under ten times. Its specificity is not known. V was pared by 5 bases and J by 4 bases, with 8 bases of the junction left unmatched. Germline CDR1 is SGHAT and CDR2 is FQNNGV. The CDR3 loop spans 15 amino acids. The study's findings and limits: Analysis was carried out at a later point, and it linked a missense DCLRE1C variant to TCR beta V- and J-gene trimming.

PCR used 60 Vbeta primers and 13 Jbeta primers. Some clones are missing from TCRdb's copy, which holds only in-frame ones; the method was immunoSEQ multiplex PCR. The sample has about 230,000 clones, 70% to 85% seen once. The sample comprised PBMCs. The TCR was taken from a woman aged 40 to 55 in good health and CMV-seronegative. The chain has TRBV11-2 and TRBJ1-5, with 7 bases matching TRBD1. Here the CDR3 reads CASSPLTGKNQPQHF. DNA for the CDR3: TGTGCCAGCAGCCCCTTGACAGGGAAGAATCAGCCCCAGCATTTT.